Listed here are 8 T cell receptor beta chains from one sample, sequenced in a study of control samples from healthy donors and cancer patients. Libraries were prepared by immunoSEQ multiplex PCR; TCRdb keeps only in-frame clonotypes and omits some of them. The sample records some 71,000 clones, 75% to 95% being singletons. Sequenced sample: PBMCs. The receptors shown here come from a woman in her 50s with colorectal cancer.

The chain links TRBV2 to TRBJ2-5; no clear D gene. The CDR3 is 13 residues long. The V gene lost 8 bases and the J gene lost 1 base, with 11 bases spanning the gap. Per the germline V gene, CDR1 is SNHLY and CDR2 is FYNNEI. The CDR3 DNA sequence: TGTGCCAGCTGTAGTAGAGGCCAAGAGACCCAGTACTTC. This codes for CASCSRGQETQYF.

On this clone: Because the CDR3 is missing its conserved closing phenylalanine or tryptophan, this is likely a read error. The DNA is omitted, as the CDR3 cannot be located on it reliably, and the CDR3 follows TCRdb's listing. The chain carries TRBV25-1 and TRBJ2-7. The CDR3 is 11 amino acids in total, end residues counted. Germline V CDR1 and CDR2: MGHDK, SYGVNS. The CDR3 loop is CASTGTKLIFG.

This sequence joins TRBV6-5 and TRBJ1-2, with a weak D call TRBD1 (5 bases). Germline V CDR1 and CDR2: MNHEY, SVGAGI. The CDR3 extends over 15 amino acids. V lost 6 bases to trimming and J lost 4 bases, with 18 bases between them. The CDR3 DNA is TGTGCCAGCAGGGAGCCAGGGATAGACCCCTATGGCTACACCTTC. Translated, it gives CASREPGIDPYGYTF.

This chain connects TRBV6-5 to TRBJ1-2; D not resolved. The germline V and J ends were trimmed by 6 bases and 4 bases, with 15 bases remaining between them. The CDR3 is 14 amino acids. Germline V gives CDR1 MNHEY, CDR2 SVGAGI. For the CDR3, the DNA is TGTGCCAGCAGGCGAGACTCTTCTGGCTATGGCTACACCTTC. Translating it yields CASRRDSSGYGYTF.

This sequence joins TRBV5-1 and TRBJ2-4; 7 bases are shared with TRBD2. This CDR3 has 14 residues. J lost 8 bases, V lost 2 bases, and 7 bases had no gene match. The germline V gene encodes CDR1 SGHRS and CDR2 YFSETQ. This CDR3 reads CASSLGLVSDIQYF. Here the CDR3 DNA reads TGCGCCAGCAGCTTAGGACTAGTTAGCGACATTCAGTACTTC.

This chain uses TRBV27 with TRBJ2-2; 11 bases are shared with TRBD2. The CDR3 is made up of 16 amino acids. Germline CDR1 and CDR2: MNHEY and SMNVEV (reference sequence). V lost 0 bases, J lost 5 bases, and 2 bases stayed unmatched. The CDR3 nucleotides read TGTGCCAGCAGTTTATCACCTAGCGGGAGGACCGGGGAGCTGTTTTTT. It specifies CASSLSPSGRTGELFF.

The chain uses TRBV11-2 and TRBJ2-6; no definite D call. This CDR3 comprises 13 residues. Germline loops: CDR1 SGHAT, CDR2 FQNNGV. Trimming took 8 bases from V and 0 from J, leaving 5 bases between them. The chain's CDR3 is CASRLSGANVLTF. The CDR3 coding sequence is TGTGCCAGCCGGCTCTCTGGGGCCAACGTCCTGACTTTC. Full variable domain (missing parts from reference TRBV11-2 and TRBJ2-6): EAGVAQSPRYKIIEKRQSVAFWCNPISGHATLYWYQQILGQGPKLLIQFQNNGVVDDSQLPKDRFSAERLKGVDSTLKIQPAKLEDSAVYLCASRLSGANVLTFGAGSRLTVL.

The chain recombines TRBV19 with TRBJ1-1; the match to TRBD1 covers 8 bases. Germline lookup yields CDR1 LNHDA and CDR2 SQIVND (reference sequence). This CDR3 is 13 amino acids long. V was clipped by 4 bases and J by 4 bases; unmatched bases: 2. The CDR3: CASSKQGGTEAFF. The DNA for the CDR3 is TGTGCCAGTAGTAAACAGGGGGGCACTGAAGCTTTCTTT.